One sample yielded the 17 T cell receptor beta chains listed below, sequenced in a study of cytomegalovirus exposure and HLA in healthy donors. The PCR ran on 60 Vbeta and 13 Jbeta primers. Assay used: immunoSEQ multiplex PCR; TCRdb lists only in-frame clones, some missing. The data show around 140,000 clones, 75% seen once. Source material: PBMCs. These receptors all come from a man aged 25-45 years in good health and CMV-seronegative.

J is TRBJ2-3 and V is TRBV30; 8 nucleotides line up with TRBD2. Per the germline V gene, CDR1 is GTSNPN and CDR2 is SVGIG (reference sequence). V shed 3 bases and J 7 bases; nucleotides not matched to a gene: 3. The CDR3 extends over 12 amino acids. The CDR3, as DNA: TGTGCCTGGAGCGCTAGCGGGTATACGCAGTATTTT. This gives the protein CAWSASGYTQYF.

The rearrangement joins TRBV5-6 to TRBJ1-2; unclear D gene. Germline CDR1 is SGHDT and CDR2 is YYEEEE. The V gene lost 3 bases and the J gene lost 5 bases, with 11 bases spanning the gap. CDR3 length equals 13 residues. CDR3 sequence (DNA): TGTGCCAGCAGCTCGATACGGAGGTATGGCTACACCTTC. It is translated as CASSSIRRYGYTF.

The chain uses TRBV25-1 and TRBJ2-2; 9 positions agree with TRBD1. Germline V gene data show CDR1 as MGHDK and CDR2 as SYGVNS. The ends lost 1 base at V and 4 bases at J; junction bases unmatched: 7. The CDR3 has 17 amino acids. CDR3 sequence: CASSEFPDRGSTGELFF. CDR3 nucleotides: TGTGCCAGCAGTGAATTCCCGGACAGGGGAAGCACCGGGGAGCTGTTTTTT.

The CDR3 protein is CASSLGGDLYEQYF. The CDR3 DNA sequence: TGTGCCAGCAGCTTGGGCGGGGACCTCTACGAGCAGTACTTC. This chain uses TRBV5-4 with TRBJ2-7; possible D gene TRBD2, 6 bases. This CDR3 contains 14 residues. Germline lookup yields CDR1 SGHNT and CDR2 YYREEE (reference sequence). Trimming took off 0 bases at V and 3 bases at J, with 10 bases between the two ends.

This sequence joins TRBV2 and TRBJ2-7; 8 nucleotides align to TRBD1. The V and J ends lost 5 bases and 1 base, in that order; junction bases with no gene match: 7. The CDR3 has 15 amino acids. CDR1 SNHLY and CDR2 FYNNEI come from the germline V gene. CDR3 protein: CASSPDRGLSYEQYF. The CDR3 DNA reads TGTGCCAGCAGTCCAGACAGGGGTCTATCCTACGAGCAGTACTTC.

The V call is TRBV18, the J call TRBJ2-7; the match to TRBD1 covers 10 bases. The CDR3 runs 15 residues. With 6 bases clipped from V and 7 bases from J, the junction kept 12 bases outside the gene matches. CDR1 is KGHSH and CDR2 is LQKENI in the germline V gene. For the CDR3, the DNA is TGTGCCAGCTCGTCCGGGACAGGGGAATTTCGGGAGCAGTACTTC. Protein: CASSSGTGEFREQYF.

The chain joins TRBV19 to TRBJ2-7, with D possibly matching TRBD1 (6 bases). Trimming pared 5 bases from V and 1 base from J, leaving 9 bases between. This CDR3 has 13 amino acids. Germline CDR1 and CDR2: LNHDA and SQIVND (reference sequence). The CDR3 DNA reads as TGTGCCAGTAGTTACGACAGGTCCTACGAGCAGTACTTC. As protein: CASSYDRSYEQYF. Supplemented by reference TRBV19 and TRBJ2-7, the full variable domain reads DGGITQSPKYLFRKEGQNVTLSCEQNLNHDAMYWYRQDPGQGLRLIYYSQIVNDFQKGDIAEGYSVSREKKESFPLTVTSAQKNPTAFYLCASSYDRSYEQYFGPGTRLTVT.

The count of this clone is one. The genes are TRBV6-4 and TRBJ2-2; 8 bases line up with TRBD1. This CDR3 contains 14 residues. V was clipped by 6 bases and J by 4 bases; unmatched bases: 4. The germline V gene encodes CDR1 MRHNA and CDR2 SNTAGT. In nucleotides, the CDR3 is TGTGCCAGCAGCCGAGGACAGGGCACCGGGGAGCTGTTTTTT. Translated, it gives CASSRGQGTGELFF.

The chain has TRBV18 and TRBJ2-6; TRBD1 aligns across 10 bases. Germline lookup yields CDR1 KGHSH and CDR2 LQKENI. V lost 0 bases and J lost 1; bases outside the gene matches: 3. CDR3 length equals 18 residues. CDR3 nucleotide sequence: TGTGCCAGCTCACCACCGACAGGGGGCGTATCTGGGGCCAACGTCCTGACTTTC. Translated: CASSPPTGGVSGANVLTF.

The chain joins TRBV7-2 to TRBJ2-7; 7 nucleotides align to TRBD2. V dropped 2 bases and J dropped 5; count of bases not matched to a gene: 12. This CDR3 region has 16 residues. Germline lookup yields CDR1 SGHTA and CDR2 FQGNSA. CDR3: CASSLRWEGIGDEQYF. For the CDR3, the DNA is TGTGCCAGCAGCTTACGGTGGGAGGGTATAGGCGACGAGCAGTACTTC.

This clone was counted only a few times. The V gene is TRBV5-6, the J gene TRBJ2-1, with 7 bases aligning to TRBD1. Germline V lookup: CDR1 SGHDT, CDR2 YYEEEE. V shed 2 bases, J shed 0 bases, and the junction held 2 bases outside the gene matches. The CDR3 runs to 15 residues. Written as DNA, the CDR3 is TGTGCCAGCAGCTTCCGGGACAGCTCCTACAATGAGCAGTTCTTC. It translates to CASSFRDSSYNEQFF.

The chain is built from TRBV19 and TRBJ2-2; 8 bases map to TRBD2. The ends lost 5 bases at V and 1 base at J; junction bases unmatched: 12. The CDR3 covers 18 residues. Germline values: CDR1 LNHDA, CDR2 SQIVND (reference sequence). The CDR3 spells CASSSRVAGTVNTGELFF. DNA for the CDR3: TGTGCCAGTAGTTCCCGGGTAGCGGGGACGGTGAACACCGGGGAGCTGTTTTTT. The full variable domain, with the rest looked up from reference TRBV19 and TRBJ2-2, is DGGITQSPKYLFRKEGQNVTLSCEQNLNHDAMYWYRQDPGQGLRLIYYSQIVNDFQKGDIAEGYSVSREKKESFPLTVTSAQKNPTAFYLCASSSRVAGTVNTGELFFGEGSRLTVL.

V is TRBV7-2 and J is TRBJ1-1; D is perhaps TRBD1 (6 bases). Germline lookup yields CDR1 SGHTA and CDR2 FQGNSA. Trimming took 2 bases from V and 0 from J, leaving 19 bases between them. The CDR3 is 18 amino acids. CDR3 amino acids: CASSLLGGGGGMNTEAFF. The DNA of the CDR3 is TGTGCCAGCAGCTTACTAGGCGGGGGAGGGGGAATGAACACTGAAGCTTTCTTT. Complete variable domain (other parts from reference TRBV7-2 and TRBJ1-1): GAGVSQSPSNKVTEKGKDVELRCDPISGHTALYWYRQSLGQGLEFLIYFQGNSAPDKSGLPSDRFSAERTGGSVSTLTIQRTQQEDSAVYLCASSLLGGGGGMNTEAFFGQGTRLTVV.

The chain carries TRBV6-5 and TRBJ2-3; 9 bases match TRBD1. The J segment lost 14 bases and the V segment lost 5 bases, leaving 8 bases of the junction unmatched. Germline lookup yields CDR1 MNHEY and CDR2 SVGAGI. The CDR3 consists of 12 residues. The CDR3 DNA reads as TGTGCCAGCAGTCCAGGGACAGGGCTTTCGTATTTT. Amino acids: CASSPGTGLSYF.

The chain couples TRBV5-1 to TRBJ1-2, with TRBD1 matching over 7 bases. J gave up 6 bases and V 0 bases, and 2 bases lay outside the gene matches. This CDR3 has 13 residues. From germline, CDR1 is SGHRS and CDR2 YFSETQ. The CDR3 DNA follows: TGCGCCAGCAGCTTGGACAGGGGTCATGGCTACACCTTC. Residues: CASSLDRGHGYTF.

The rearrangement uses TRBV4-2 and TRBJ2-7, with D tentatively TRBD1 (5 bases). In germline, CDR1 is LGHNA, CDR2 YNFKEQ. The CDR3 sequence is 14 residues long. Deletions cut 1 base from V and 3 bases from J, with 10 bases between. CDR3 amino acids: CASSQAGQIYEQYF. DNA of the CDR3: TGTGCCAGCAGCCAAGCAGGGCAGATCTACGAGCAGTACTTC.

This chain joins TRBV19 and TRBJ2-3; 15 nucleotides match TRBD2. The CDR3 runs 17 residues. V dropped 5 bases and J dropped 2; count of bases not matched to a gene: 5. Germline-derived CDR1 and CDR2 are LNHDA and SQIVND (reference sequence). CDR3 protein: CASSVGTSGGHTDTQYF. CDR3 nucleotides: TGTGCCAGTAGTGTCGGGACTAGCGGGGGGCACACAGATACGCAGTATTTT. Based on the CDR3 plus reference TRBV19 and TRBJ2-3, the full variable domain is DGGITQSPKYLFRKEGQNVTLSCEQNLNHDAMYWYRQDPGQGLRLIYYSQIVNDFQKGDIAEGYSVSREKKESFPLTVTSAQKNPTAFYLCASSVGTSGGHTDTQYFGPGTRLTVL.